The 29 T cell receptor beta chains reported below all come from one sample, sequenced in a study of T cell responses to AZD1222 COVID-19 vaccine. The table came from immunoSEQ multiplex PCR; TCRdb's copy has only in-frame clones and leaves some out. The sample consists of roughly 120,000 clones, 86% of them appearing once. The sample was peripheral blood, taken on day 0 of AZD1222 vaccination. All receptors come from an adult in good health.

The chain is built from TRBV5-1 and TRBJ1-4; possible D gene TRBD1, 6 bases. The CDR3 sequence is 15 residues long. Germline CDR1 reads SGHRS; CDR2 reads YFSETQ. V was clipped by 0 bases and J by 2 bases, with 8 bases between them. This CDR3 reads CASSLGQGTNEKLFF. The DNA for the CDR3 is TGCGCCAGCAGCTTGGGGCAGGGGACTAATGAAAAACTGTTTTTT.

The CDR3, as DNA: TGTGCCAGCAGCCGGGGACACCCGAACACTGAAGCTTTCTTT. Its protein product is CASSRGHPNTEAFF. The chain has TRBV28 and TRBJ1-1; perhaps TRBD1 as D (6 bases). Germline lookup yields CDR1 MDHEN and CDR2 SYDVKM. CDR3 size: 14 residues. V was pared by 6 bases and J by 1 base, with 12 bases between.

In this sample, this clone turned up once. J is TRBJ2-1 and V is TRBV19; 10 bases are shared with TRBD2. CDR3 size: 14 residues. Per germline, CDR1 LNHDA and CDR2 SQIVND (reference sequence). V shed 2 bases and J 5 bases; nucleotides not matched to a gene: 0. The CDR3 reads CASSISGRDNEQFF. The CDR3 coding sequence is TGTGCCAGTAGTATAAGCGGGAGGGACAATGAGCAGTTCTTC. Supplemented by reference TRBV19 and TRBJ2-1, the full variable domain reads DGGITQSPKYLFRKEGQNVTLSCEQNLNHDAMYWYRQDPGQGLRLIYYSQIVNDFQKGDIAEGYSVSREKKESFPLTVTSAQKNPTAFYLCASSISGRDNEQFFGPGTRLTVL.

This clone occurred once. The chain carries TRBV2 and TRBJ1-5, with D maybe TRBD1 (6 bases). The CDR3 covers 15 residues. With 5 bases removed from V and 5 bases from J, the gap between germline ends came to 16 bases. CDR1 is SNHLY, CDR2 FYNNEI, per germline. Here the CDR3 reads CASSQYRVRDQPQHF. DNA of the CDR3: TGTGCCAGCAGTCAGTACAGGGTGAGGGATCAGCCCCAGCATTTT. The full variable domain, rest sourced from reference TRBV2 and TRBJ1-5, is EPEVTQTPSHQVTQMGQEVILRCVPISNHLYFYWYRQILGQKVEFLVSFYNNEISEKSEIFDDQFSVERPDGSNFTLKIRSTKLEDSAMYFCASSQYRVRDQPQHFGDGTRLSIL.

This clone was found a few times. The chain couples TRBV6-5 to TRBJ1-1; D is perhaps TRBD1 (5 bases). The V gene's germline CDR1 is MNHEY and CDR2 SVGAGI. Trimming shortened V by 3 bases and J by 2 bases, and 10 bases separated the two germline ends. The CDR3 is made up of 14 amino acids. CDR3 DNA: TGTGCCAGCAGTTATCGACAGCAAAACACTGAAGCTTTCTTT. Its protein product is CASSYRQQNTEAFF.

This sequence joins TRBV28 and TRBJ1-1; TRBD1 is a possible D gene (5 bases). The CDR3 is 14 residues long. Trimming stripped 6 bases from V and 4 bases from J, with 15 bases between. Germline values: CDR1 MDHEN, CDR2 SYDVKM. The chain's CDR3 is CASSPGTHRTEAFF. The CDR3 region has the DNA TGTGCCAGCAGCCCCGGGACGCACCGCACTGAAGCTTTCTTT.

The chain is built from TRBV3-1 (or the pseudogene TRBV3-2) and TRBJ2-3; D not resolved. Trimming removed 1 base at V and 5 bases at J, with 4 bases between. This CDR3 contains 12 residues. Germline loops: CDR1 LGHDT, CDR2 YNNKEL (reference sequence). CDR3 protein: CASSQGEDTQYF. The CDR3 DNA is TGTGCCAGCAGCCAAGGCGAAGATACGCAGTATTTT.

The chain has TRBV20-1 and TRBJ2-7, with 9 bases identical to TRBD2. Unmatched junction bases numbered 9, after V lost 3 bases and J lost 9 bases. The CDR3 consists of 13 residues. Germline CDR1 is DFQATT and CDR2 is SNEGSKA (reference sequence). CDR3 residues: CSASRTSAPVQYF. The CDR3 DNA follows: TGCAGTGCTAGTCGGACTAGCGCGCCGGTGCAGTACTTC.

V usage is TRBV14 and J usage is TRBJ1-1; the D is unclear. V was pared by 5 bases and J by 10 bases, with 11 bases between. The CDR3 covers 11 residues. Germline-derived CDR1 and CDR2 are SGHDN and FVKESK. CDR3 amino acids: CASSARPPAFF. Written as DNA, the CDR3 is TGTGCCAGCAGCGCCCGTCCCCCAGCTTTCTTT.

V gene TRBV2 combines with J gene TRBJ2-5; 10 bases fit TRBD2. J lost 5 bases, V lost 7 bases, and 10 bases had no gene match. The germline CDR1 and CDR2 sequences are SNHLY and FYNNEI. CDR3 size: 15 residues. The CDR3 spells CASTQDYSGGETQYF. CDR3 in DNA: TGTGCCAGCACCCAAGATTATAGCGGGGGGGAGACCCAGTACTTC.

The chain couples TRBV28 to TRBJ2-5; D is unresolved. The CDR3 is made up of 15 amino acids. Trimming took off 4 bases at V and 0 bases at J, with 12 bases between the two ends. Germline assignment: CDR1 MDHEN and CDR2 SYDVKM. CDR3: CASSSPIGNQETQYF. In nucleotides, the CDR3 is TGTGCCAGCAGTTCCCCCATAGGGAACCAAGAGACCCAGTACTTC.

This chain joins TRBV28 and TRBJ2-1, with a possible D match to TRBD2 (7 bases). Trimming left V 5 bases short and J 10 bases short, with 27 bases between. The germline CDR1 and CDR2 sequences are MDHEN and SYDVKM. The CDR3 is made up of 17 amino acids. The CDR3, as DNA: TGTGCCAGCAGTCCCTCCCTGGGGGCGGGGGCCTCCAGGGAGCAGTTCTTC. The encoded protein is CASSPSLGAGASREQFF.

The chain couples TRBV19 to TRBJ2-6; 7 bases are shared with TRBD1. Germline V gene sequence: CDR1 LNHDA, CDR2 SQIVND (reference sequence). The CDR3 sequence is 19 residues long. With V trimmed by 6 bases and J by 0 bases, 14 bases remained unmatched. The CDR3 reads CASSYGTGTANSGANVLTF. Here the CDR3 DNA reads TGTGCCAGTAGCTACGGGACCGGGACAGCGAACTCTGGGGCCAACGTCCTGACTTTC.

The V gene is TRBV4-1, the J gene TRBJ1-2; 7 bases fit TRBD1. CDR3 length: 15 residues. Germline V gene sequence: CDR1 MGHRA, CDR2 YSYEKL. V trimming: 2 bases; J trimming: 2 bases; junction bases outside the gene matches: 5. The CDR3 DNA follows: TGCGCCAGCAGCCAATTCGACAGGGCCAACTATGGCTACACCTTC. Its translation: CASSQFDRANYGYTF.

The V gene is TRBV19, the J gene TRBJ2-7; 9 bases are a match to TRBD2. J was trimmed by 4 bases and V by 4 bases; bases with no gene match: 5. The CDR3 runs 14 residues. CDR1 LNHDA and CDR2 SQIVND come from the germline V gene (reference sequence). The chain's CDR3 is CASSKASGTYEQYF. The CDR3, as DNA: TGTGCCAGTAGTAAGGCTAGCGGGACTTACGAGCAGTACTTC.

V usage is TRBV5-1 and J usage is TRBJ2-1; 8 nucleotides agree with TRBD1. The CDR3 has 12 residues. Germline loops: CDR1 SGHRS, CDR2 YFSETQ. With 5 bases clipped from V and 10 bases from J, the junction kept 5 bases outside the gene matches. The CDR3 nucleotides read TGCGCCAGCAGGCAGACAGGGGACGAGCAGTTCTTC. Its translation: CASRQTGDEQFF.

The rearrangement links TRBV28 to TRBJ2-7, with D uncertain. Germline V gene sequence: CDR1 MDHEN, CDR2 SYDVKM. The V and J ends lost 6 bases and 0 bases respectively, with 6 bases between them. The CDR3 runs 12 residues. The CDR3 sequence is CASSGNSYEQYF. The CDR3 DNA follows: TGTGCCAGCAGCGGAAACTCCTACGAGCAGTACTTC.

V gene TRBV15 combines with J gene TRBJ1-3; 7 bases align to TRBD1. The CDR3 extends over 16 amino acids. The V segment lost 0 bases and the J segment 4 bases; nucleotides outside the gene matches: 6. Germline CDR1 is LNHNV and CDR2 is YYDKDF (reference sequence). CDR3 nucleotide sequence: TGTGCCACCAGCAGAGATCACCAGGGGGGAGGAAACACCATATATTTT. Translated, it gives CATSRDHQGGGNTIYF.

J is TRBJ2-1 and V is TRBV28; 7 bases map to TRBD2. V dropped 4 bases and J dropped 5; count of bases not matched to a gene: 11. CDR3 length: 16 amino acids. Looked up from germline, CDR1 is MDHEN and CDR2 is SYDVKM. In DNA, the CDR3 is TGTGCCAGCAGTTCAGCGGGGAGTGAATCCCACAATGAGCAGTTCTTC. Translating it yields CASSSAGSESHNEQFF.

The CDR3 is CSVEVWDKVGNTIYF. Written as DNA, the CDR3 is TGCAGCGTTGAAGTATGGGACAAGGTCGGAAACACCATATATTTT. V usage is TRBV29-1 and J usage is TRBJ1-3; D is perhaps TRBD1 (6 bases). Trimming cost V 1 base and J 4 bases, with 14 bases left between them. This CDR3 has 15 amino acids. Germline V gene lookup returns CDR1 SQVTM and CDR2 ANQGSEA.

The CDR3 here is CASSERNTEAFF. In DNA form, the CDR3 reads TGTGCCAGCAGTGAGCGAAACACTGAAGCTTTCTTT. The chain recombines TRBV12-3 or TRBV12-4 with TRBJ1-1, with D unresolved. The CDR3 length is 12 residues. Trimming removed 5 bases from V and 2 bases from J, with 6 bases in between.

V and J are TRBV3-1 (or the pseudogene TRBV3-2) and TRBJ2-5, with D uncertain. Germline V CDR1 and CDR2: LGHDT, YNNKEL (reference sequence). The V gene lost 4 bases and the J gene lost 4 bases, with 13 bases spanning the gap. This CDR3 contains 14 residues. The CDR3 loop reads CASSPDSDGETQYF. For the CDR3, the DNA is TGTGCCAGCAGCCCTGACTCGGACGGAGAGACCCAGTACTTC.

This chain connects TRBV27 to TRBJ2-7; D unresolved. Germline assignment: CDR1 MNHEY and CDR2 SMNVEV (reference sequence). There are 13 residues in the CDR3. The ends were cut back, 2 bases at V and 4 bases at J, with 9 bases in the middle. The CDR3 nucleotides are TGTGCCAGCAGTTTAAAAGTAACTTACGAGCAGTACTTC. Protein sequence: CASSLKVTYEQYF.

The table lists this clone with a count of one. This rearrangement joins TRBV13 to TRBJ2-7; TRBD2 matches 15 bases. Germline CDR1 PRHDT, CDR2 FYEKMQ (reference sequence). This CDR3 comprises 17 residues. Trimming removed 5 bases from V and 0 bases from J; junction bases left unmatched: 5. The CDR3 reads CASSAGTSGRSSYEQYF. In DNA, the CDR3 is TGTGCCAGCAGCGCCGGGACTAGCGGGAGGAGCTCCTACGAGCAGTACTTC.

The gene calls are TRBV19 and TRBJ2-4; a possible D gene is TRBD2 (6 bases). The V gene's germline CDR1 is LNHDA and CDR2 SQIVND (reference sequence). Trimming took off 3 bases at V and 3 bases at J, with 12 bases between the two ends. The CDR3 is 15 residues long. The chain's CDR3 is CASSIGGWGKNIQYF. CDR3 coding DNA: TGTGCCAGTAGTATCGGGGGATGGGGCAAAAACATTCAGTACTTC. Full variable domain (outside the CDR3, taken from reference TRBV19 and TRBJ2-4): DGGITQSPKYLFRKEGQNVTLSCEQNLNHDAMYWYRQDPGQGLRLIYYSQIVNDFQKGDIAEGYSVSREKKESFPLTVTSAQKNPTAFYLCASSIGGWGKNIQYFGAGTRLSVL.

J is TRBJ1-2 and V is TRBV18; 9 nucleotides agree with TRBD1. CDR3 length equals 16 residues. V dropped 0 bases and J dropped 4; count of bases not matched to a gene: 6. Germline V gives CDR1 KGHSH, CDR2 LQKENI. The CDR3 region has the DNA TGTGCCAGCTCACCACCGATAGGACAGGGGAGCTATGGCTACACCTTC. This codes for CASSPPIGQGSYGYTF.

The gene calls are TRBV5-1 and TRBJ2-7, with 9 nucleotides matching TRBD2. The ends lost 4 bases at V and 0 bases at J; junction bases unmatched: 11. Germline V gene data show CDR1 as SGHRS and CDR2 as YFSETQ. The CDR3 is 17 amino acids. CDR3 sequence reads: CASSSPGTSRSSYEQYF. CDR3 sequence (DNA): TGCGCCAGCAGCAGTCCCGGGACTAGCCGGAGCTCCTACGAGCAGTACTTC.

Here the CDR3 reads CASSLSVYMTYEQYF. CDR3 nucleotide sequence: TGTGCCAGCAGTTTATCGGTATATATGACCTACGAGCAGTACTTC. V is TRBV27 and J is TRBJ2-7; D gene uncertain. CDR3 length: 15 amino acids. Germline CDR1 MNHEY, CDR2 SMNVEV (reference sequence). Trimming stripped 0 bases from V and 2 bases from J, with 11 bases between.

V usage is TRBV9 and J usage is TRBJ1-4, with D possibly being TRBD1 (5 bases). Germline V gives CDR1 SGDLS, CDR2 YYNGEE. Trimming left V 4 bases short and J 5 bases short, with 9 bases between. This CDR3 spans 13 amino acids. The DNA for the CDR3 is TGTGCCAGCAGCCTAAGACAGAATGAAAAACTGTTTTTT. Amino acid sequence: CASSLRQNEKLFF.